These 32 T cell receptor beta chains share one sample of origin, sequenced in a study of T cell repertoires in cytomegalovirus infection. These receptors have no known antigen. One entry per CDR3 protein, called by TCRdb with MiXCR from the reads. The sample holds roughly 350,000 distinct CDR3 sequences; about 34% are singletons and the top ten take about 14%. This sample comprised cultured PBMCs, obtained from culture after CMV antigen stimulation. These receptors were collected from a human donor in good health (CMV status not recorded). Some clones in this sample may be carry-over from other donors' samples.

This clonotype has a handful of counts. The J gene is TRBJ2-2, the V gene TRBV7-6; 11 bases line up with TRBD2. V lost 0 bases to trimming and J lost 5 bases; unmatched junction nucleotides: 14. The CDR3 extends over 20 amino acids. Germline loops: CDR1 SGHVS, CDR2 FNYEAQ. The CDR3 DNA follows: TGTGCCAGCAGCTTAGCCGTGGGCACTAGCGGGAGATCGATTACCGGGGAGCTGTTTTTT. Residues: CASSLAVGTSGRSITGELFF.

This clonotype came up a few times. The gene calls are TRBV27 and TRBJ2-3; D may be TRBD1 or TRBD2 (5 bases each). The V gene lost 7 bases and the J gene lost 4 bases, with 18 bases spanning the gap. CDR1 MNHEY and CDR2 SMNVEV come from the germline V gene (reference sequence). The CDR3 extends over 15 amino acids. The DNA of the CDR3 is TGTGCCAGCAACCTGGGACCCGGCAAGGCAGATACGCAGTATTTT. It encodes CASNLGPGKADTQYF.

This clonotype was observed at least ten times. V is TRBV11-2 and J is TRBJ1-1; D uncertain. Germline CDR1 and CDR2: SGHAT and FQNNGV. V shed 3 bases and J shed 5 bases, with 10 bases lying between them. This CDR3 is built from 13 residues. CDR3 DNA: TGTGCCAGCAGCTTGGTATTGGAAACTGAAGCTTTCTTT. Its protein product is CASSLVLETEAFF.

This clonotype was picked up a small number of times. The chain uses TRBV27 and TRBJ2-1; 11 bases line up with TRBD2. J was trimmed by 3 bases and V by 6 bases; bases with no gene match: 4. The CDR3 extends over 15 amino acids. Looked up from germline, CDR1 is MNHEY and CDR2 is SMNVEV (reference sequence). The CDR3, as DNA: TGTGCCAGCAGACCCACTAGCGGGAGCTACAATGAGCAGTTCTTC. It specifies CASRPTSGSYNEQFF.

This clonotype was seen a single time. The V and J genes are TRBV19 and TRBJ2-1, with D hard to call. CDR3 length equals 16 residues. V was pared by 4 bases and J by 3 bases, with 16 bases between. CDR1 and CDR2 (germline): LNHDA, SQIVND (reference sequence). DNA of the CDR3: TGTGCCAGTAGTACCTATGAGGCGGAGAACTACAATGAGCAGTTCTTC. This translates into CASSTYEAENYNEQFF.

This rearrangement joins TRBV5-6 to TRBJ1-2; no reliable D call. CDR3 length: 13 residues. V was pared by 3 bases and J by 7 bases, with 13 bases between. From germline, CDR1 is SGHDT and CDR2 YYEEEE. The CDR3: CASSSAWGFGYTF. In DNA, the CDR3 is TGTGCCAGCAGCTCGGCTTGGGGTTTTGGCTACACCTTC.

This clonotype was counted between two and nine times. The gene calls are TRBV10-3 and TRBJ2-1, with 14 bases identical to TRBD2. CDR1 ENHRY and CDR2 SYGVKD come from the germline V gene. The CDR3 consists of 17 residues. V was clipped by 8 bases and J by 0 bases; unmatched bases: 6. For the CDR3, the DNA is TGTGCCATCTCGACTAGCGGGAGGGGGAGCTCCTACAATGAGCAGTTCTTC. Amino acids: CAISTSGRGSSYNEQFF.

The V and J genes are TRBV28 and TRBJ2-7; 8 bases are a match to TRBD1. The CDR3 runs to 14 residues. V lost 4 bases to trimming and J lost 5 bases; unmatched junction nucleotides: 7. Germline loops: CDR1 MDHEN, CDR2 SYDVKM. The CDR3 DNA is TGTGCCAGCAGTTACCAGGGGGCGCGCAACGAGCAGTACTTC. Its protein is CASSYQGARNEQYF.

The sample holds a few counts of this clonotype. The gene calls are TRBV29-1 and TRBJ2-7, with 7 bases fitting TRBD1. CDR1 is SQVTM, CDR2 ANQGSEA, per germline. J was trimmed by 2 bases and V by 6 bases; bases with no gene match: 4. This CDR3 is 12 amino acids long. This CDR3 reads CSVAGTAYEQYF. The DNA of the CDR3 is TGCAGCGTCGCCGGGACAGCCTACGAGCAGTACTTC.

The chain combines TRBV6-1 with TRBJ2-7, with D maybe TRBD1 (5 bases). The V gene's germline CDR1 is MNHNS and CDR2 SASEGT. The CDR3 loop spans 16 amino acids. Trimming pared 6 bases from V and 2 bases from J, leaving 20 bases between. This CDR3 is CASSAGGAHNPYEQYF. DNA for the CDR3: TGTGCCAGCAGCGCCGGTGGGGCCCATAACCCCTACGAGCAGTACTTC.

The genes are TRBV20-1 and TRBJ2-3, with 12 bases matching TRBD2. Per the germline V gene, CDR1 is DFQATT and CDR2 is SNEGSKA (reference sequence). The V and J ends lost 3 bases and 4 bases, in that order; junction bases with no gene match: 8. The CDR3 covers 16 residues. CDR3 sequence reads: CSARFSSGRAPDTQYF. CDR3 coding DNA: TGCAGTGCTAGGTTCTCTAGCGGGAGGGCCCCAGATACGCAGTATTTT.

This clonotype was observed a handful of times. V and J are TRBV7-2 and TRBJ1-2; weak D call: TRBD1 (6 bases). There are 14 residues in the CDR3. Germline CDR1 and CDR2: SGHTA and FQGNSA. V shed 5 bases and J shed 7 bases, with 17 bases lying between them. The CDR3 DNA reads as TGTGCCAGCAGCCCGAGGACAGCAATTGCTGGCTACACCTTC. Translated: CASSPRTAIAGYTF.

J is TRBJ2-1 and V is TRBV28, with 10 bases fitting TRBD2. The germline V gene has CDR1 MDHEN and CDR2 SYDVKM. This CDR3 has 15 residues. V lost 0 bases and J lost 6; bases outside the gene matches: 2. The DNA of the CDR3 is TGTGCCAGCAGTTTATGGGGACTAGCGCCCAATGAGCAGTTCTTC. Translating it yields CASSLWGLAPNEQFF.

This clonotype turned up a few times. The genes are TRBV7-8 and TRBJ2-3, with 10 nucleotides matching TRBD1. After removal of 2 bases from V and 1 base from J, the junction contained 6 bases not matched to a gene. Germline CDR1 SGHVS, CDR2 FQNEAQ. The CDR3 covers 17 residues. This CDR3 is CASSLRQGASRTDTQYF. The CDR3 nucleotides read TGTGCCAGCAGCTTAAGACAGGGGGCGTCTCGCACAGATACGCAGTATTTT.

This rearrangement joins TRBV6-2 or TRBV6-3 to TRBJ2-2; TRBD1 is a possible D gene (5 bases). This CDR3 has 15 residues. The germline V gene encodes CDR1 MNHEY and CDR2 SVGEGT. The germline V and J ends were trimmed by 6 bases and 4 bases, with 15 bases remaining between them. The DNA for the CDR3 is TGTGCCAGCAGCCGCCCCCACAGGTTCACCGGGGAGCTGTTTTTT. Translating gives CASSRPHRFTGELFF.

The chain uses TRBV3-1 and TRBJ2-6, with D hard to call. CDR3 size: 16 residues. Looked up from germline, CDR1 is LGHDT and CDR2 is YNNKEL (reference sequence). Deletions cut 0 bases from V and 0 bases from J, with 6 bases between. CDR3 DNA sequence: TGTGCCAGCAGCCAAGAAAGGTTCTCTGGGGCCAACGTCCTGACTTTC. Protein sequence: CASSQERFSGANVLTF.

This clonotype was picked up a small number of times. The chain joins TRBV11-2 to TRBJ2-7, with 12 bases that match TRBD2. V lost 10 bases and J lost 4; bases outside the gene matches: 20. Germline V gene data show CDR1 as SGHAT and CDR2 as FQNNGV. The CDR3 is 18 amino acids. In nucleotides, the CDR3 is TGTGCCACCCGCCGACTAGCGGGAGAACGGGGGCGACTATACGAGCAGTACTTC. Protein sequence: CATRRLAGERGRLYEQYF.

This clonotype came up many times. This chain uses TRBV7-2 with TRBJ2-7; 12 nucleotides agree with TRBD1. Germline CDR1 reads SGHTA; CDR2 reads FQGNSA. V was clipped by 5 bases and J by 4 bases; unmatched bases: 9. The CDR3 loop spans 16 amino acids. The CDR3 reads CASSPTGGQGAYEQYF. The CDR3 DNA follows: TGTGCCAGCAGCCCAACGGGGGGACAGGGGGCTTACGAGCAGTACTTC.

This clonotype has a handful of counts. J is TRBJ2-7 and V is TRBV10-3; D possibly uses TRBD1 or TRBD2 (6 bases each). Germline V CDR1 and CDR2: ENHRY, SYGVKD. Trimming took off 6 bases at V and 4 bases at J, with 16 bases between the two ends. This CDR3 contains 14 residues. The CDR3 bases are TGTGCCATCAGCTCAACCAAGGGGGGTTACGAGCAGTACGTC. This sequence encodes CAISSTKGGYEQYV.

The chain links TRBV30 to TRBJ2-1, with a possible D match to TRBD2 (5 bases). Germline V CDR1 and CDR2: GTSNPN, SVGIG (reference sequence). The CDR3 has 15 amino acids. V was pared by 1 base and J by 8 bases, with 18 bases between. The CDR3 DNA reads TGTGCCTGGAGTGCCTCAGCGGCGGCTTCAGATGAGCAGTTCTTC. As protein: CAWSASAAASDEQFF.

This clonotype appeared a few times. The CDR3 protein is CASSLVGGNTIYF. DNA for the CDR3: TGTGCCAGCAGCTTAGTAGGGGGAAACACCATATATTTT. V usage is TRBV7-8 and J usage is TRBJ1-3; D uncertain. The CDR3 runs to 13 residues. Germline CDR1 SGHVS, CDR2 FQNEAQ. Trimming pared 1 base from V and 4 bases from J, leaving 5 bases between.

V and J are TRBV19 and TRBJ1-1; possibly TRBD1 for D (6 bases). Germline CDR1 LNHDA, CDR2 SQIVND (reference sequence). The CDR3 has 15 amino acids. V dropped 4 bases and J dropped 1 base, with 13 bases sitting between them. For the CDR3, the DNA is TGTGCCAGTAGTACCTACGGCAGGGGGAACACTGAAGCTTTCTTT. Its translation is CASSTYGRGNTEAFF.

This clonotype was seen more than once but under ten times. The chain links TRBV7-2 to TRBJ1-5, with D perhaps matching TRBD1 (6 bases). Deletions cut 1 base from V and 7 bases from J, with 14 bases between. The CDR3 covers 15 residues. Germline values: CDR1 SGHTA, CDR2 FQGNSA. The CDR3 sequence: CASSLVERGGQPQHF. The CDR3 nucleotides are TGTGCCAGCAGCTTAGTTGAGCGGGGGGGCCAGCCCCAGCATTTT.

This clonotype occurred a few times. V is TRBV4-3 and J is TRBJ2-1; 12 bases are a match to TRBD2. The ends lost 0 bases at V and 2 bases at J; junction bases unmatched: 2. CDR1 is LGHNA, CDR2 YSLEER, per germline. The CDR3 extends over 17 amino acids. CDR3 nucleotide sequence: TGCGCCAGCAGCCAAGAGACTAGCGGGGGCCCCTACAATGAGCAGTTCTTC. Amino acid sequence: CASSQETSGGPYNEQFF.

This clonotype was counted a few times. Here the CDR3 reads CASSLRQVSDYGYTF. The CDR3 region has the DNA TGTGCCAGCAGCCTCCGACAGGTTTCGGACTATGGCTACACCTTC. The chain links TRBV7-6 to TRBJ1-2; maybe TRBD1 (6 bases). The CDR3 totals 15 residues. Trimming took off 5 bases at V and 3 bases at J, with 16 bases between the two ends. Germline V gene sequence: CDR1 SGHVS, CDR2 FNYEAQ. Looking up the rest from reference TRBV7-6 and TRBJ1-2 gives the full variable domain: GAGVSQSPRYKVTKRGQDVALRCDPISGHVSLYWYRQALGQGPEFLTYFNYEAQQDKSGLPNDRFSAERPEGSISTLTIQRTEQRDSAMYRCASSLRQVSDYGYTFGSGTRLTVV.

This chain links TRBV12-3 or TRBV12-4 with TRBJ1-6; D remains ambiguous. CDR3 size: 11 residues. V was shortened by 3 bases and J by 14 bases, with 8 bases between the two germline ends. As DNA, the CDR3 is TGTGCCAGCAGTTTGGCTTCGGCCCTCCACTTT. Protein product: CASSLASALHF.

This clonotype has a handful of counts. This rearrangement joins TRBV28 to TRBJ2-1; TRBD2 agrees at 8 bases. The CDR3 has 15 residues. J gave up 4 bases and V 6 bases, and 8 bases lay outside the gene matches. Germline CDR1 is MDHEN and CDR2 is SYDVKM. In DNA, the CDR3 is TGTGCCAGCAGAAGTGAGCGGGGGCGGTACAATGAGCAGTTCTTC. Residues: CASRSERGRYNEQFF.

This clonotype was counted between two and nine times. The CDR3 DNA follows: TGTGCCTCCGCGGGAGGGCCATTTGGCACAGATACGCAGTATTTT. Its translation: CASAGGPFGTDTQYF. The V gene is TRBV10-3, the J gene TRBJ2-3, with 9 bases that match TRBD2. The CDR3 covers 15 residues. With 11 bases clipped from V and 1 base from J, the junction kept 10 bases outside the gene matches. CDR1 and CDR2 (germline): ENHRY, SYGVKD.

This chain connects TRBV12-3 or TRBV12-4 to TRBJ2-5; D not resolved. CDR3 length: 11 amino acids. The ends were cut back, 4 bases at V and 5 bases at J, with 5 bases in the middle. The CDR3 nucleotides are TGTGCCAGCAGTTCATACGAGACCCAGTACTTC. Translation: CASSSYETQYF.

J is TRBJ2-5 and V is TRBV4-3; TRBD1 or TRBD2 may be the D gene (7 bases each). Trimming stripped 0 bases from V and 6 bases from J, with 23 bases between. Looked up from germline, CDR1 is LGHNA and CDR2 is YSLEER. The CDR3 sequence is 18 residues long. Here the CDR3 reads CASSQDGGDSVLPKTQYF. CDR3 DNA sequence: TGCGCCAGCAGCCAAGATGGGGGGGACAGTGTTTTGCCGAAGACCCAGTACTTC.

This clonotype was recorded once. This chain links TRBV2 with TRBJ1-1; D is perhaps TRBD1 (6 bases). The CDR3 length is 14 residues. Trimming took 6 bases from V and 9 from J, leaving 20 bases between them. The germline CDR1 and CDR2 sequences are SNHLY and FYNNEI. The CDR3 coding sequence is TGTGCCAGCAGCGTACAGGGAGGGATGAAGAAAGCTTTCTTT. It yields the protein CASSVQGGMKKAFF.

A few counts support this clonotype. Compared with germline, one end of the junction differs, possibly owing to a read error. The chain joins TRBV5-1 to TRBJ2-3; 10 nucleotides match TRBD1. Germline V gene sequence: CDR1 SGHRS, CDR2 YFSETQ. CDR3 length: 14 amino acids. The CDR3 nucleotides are TGTGCCAGCAGTTTAGGACAGGGGGGAGATACGCAGTATTTT. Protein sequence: CASSLGQGGDTQYF.